A selection of T cell receptor beta chains follows, all from one sample in a study of T cell repertoires in cytomegalovirus infection. No cognate antigen is known for these TCRs. TCRdb used MiXCR to reprocess the reads, holding one entry per CDR3 protein. Counted here are about 890,000 distinct CDR3 sequences, approximately 33% occurring once; the ten biggest clones make up under 15%. The sequencing used cultured CD8+ T cells from PBMCs, collected from culture after CMV antigen stimulation. These receptors all stem from a human donor in good health (CMV status not recorded). Some clones in this sample may be carry-over from other donors' samples. CDR3s include the opening cysteine and the closing phenylalanine or tryptophan. Each record gives: V gene, clone size, D gene, J gene, CDR3 length, CDR3 DNA, CDR3 protein. D genes are given only for firm matches. Clone size is shown for a subset of rows, as once, few, many or a class of expanded clone.

TRBV12-5	-	-	TRBJ1-4	15	TGTGCTAGTGGTTTGGACGGGAATCGGAATGAAAAACTGTTTTTT	CASGLDGNRNEKLFF
TRBV29-1	-	-	TRBJ2-2	16	TGCAGCGTTGAAGAACCGGGGACTTATATGACCGGGGAGCTGTTTTTT	CSVEEPGTYMTGELFF
TRBV7-2	few	-	TRBJ2-5	17	TGTGCCAGCAGCTTAGGGTTTGCCTTGCGGCGGGGAGAGACCCAGTACTTC	CASSLGFALRRGETQYF
TRBV7-2	-	-	TRBJ2-7	15	TGTGCCAGCAGTCCCGTCTACAGCAGCTCCTACGAGCAGTACTTC	CASSPVYSSSYEQYF
TRBV6-4	-	-	TRBJ2-3	15	TGTGCCAGCAGTGACTTGCCGGGACTCACAGATACGCAGTATTTT	CASSDLPGLTDTQYF
TRBV4-3	-	TRBD1	TRBJ1-2	15	TGCGCCAGCAGCCAAGATGGAACAGGGGGGAAAGGCTACACCTTC	CASSQDGTGGKGYTF
TRBV7-6	many	-	TRBJ1-3	16	TGTGCCAGCAGCGGGAGCCCAATGGGTTCGGGAAACACCATATATTTT	CASSGSPMGSGNTIYF
TRBV27	-	-	TRBJ2-7	17	TGTGCCAGCAGTCTAACGGGGGGGCCAGGGGGCATATACGAGCAGTACTTC	CASSLTGGPGGIYEQYF
TRBV27	-	-	TRBJ2-1	18	TGTGCCAGCAGTTTATCGATTTTGGGGGCTAGCGGAAACAATGAGCAGTTCTTC	CASSLSILGASGNNEQFF
TRBV5-1	few	-	TRBJ2-1	12	TGCGCCAGCAGCCATGCGAGCAATGAGCAGTTCTTC	CASSHASNEQFF
TRBV7-2	few	TRBD1	TRBJ2-7	14	TGTGCCAGCAGCCCGCTAGACAGGGGGCTTGAGCAGTACTTC	CASSPLDRGLEQYF
TRBV2	-	-	TRBJ2-7	11	TGTGCCAGCACAGGACGTCCAGAGCAGTACTTC	CASTGRPEQYF
TRBV2	-	TRBD2	TRBJ2-1	14	TGTGCCAGCATCAAGACTAGCGGGGGGCCCCGGCAGTTCTTC	CASIKTSGGPRQFF
TRBV7-9	few	-	TRBJ1-2	14	TGTGCCAGCAGCGAAGACAGTTTCCTCTATGGCTACACCTTC	CASSEDSFLYGYTF
TRBV4-1	-	TRBD1	TRBJ1-5	14	TGCGCCAGCAGACAGACAGGGTCCAATCAGCCCCAGCATTTT	CASRQTGSNQPQHF
TRBV7-4	-	-	TRBJ2-1	14	TGTGCCAGCAGCTTCTCGGGGGCGGTGGATGAGCAGTTCTTC	CASSFSGAVDEQFF
TRBV7-8	few	-	TRBJ1-4	14	TGTGCCAGCAGCTGGGCAGGGATTAATGAAAAACTGTTTTTT	CASSWAGINEKLFF
TRBV2	-	TRBD1	TRBJ2-7	15	TGTGCCAGCAGTGAAGCGCTTGGACAGGCCTACGAGCAGTACTTC	CASSEALGQAYEQYF
TRBV15	once	-	TRBJ2-7	12	TGTGCCACCAGCAGAGATGTGTCAGAGCAGTACTTC	CATSRDVSEQYF
TRBV20-1	once	-	TRBJ2-1	14	TGCAGTGCTAGCGGGGATACCCCCTACAATGAGCAGTTCTTC	CSASGDTPYNEQFF
TRBV7-8	many	TRBD2	TRBJ2-1	15	TGTGCCAGCAGCCTTGAGGCTAGCGGGGGGGCCTATCCGTTCTTC	CASSLEASGGAYPFF
TRBV7-3	many	-	TRBJ2-1	12	TGTGCCAGCAGCTTAATGGGCAATGAGCAGTTCTTC	CASSLMGNEQFF
TRBV14	-	-	TRBJ2-7	16	TGTGCCAGCAGCCAAGATGGGGGGGCCATCTCCTACGAGCAGTACTTC	CASSQDGGAISYEQYF
TRBV7-2	few	-	TRBJ2-3	16	TGTGCCAGCAGCCCTCCCAGGGGGGGCGCCACAGATACGCAGTATTTT	CASSPPRGGATDTQYF
TRBV25-1	many	-	TRBJ2-5	14	TGTGCCAGCAGTGAAGAATTGGGCTGGGAGACCCAGTACTTC	CASSEELGWETQYF
TRBV5-1	once	-	TRBJ1-1	13	TGCGCCAGCAGCGGGGAGGGTAGCACTGAAGCTTTCTTT	CASSGEGSTEAFF
TRBV28	-	-	TRBJ1-4	15	TGTGCCAGCAGGGAAACCGGGACGGGTAATGAAAAACTGTTTTTT	CASRETGTGNEKLFF
TRBV12-3/TRBV12-4	many	-	TRBJ1-5	16	TGTGCCACCCCTCCTGGGGCAGGTGAAAGCAATCAGCCCCAGCATTTT	CATPPGAGESNQPQHF
TRBV6-6	-	TRBD2	TRBJ2-5	16	TGTGCCAGCAGTTACGTTTCCGGGGGGGCCAGAGAGACCCAGTACTTC	CASSYVSGGARETQYF
TRBV6-6	few	TRBD1	TRBJ2-5	16	TGTGCCAGCAGTTACTCCCCCGGACAGGGGAGAGAGACCCAGTACTTC	CASSYSPGQGRETQYF
TRBV6-1	many	TRBD2	TRBJ2-1	15	TGTGCCAGCACCCCGACTAGCGGGGCCTACAATGAGCAGTTCTTC	CASTPTSGAYNEQFF
TRBV27	-	TRBD1	TRBJ1-2	14	TGTGCCAGCAGTTCGACAGGGGGCGCGGGTGGCTACACCTTC	CASSSTGGAGGYTF
TRBV19	many	TRBD1	TRBJ2-1	15	TGTGCCAGTACCCCCGGACAGGGGGCCTACAATGAGCAGTTCTTC	CASTPGQGAYNEQFF
TRBV27	few	-	TRBJ1-1	17	TGTGCCAGCAGTAACTACGAGGGGCCAGGTTGGTCCACTGAAGCTTTCTTT	CASSNYEGPGWSTEAFF
TRBV4-1	once	TRBD1	TRBJ1-5	15	TGCGCCGGCAGCCAGATCGGGGACAGTCATCGGCCCCAGCATTTT	CAGSQIGDSHRPQHF
TRBV7-6	few	TRBD2	TRBJ2-1	16	TGTGCCAGCAGCTTATTGCTAGCGGGGGTTTACAATGAGCAGTTCTTC	CASSLLLAGVYNEQFF
TRBV27	-	TRBD1	TRBJ1-2	17	TGTGCCAGCAGAAGTCCCGGGACAGGGAGGGAGCACTATGGCTACACCTTC	CASRSPGTGREHYGYTF
TRBV24-1	-	TRBD1	TRBJ1-5	17	TGTGCCACCAGTGATGGAGGGACAGGGAATCGGGATCAGCCCCAGCATTTT	CATSDGGTGNRDQPQHF
TRBV4-3	-	-	TRBJ1-5	17	TGCGCCAGCAGCCAAGACAAAGGTGGGGGCCTAAATCAGCCCCAGCATTTT	CASSQDKGGGLNQPQHF
TRBV15	-	-	TRBJ1-4	18	TGTGCCACCAGCAGAGAAAACTATCCAGGCGCCCTTAATGAAAAACTGTTTTTT	CATSRENYPGALNEKLFF
TRBV12-3/TRBV12-4	-	-	TRBJ1-5	15	TGTGCCAGCACCTTACAGGGAGGAGGCAATCAGCCCCAGCATTTT	CASTLQGGGNQPQHF
TRBV19	few	-	TRBJ1-2	14	TGTGCCAGTAGTATCTCCATCTTGGGCTATGGCTACACCTTC	CASSISILGYGYTF
TRBV6-1	few	TRBD2	TRBJ2-1	16	TGTGCCAGCAGTTATCCCCGAGCGGGGGGGCCCTTCGAGCAGTTCTTC	CASSYPRAGGPFEQFF
TRBV4-2	few	-	TRBJ1-2	15	TGTGCCAGCAGCCAAGAAGGCGCCTGGGTCTATGGCTACACCTTC	CASSQEGAWVYGYTF
TRBV7-2	many	-	TRBJ2-1	16	TGTGCCAGCAGCTTATCCCGGGCCCCTCCTTACAATGAGCAGTTCTTC	CASSLSRAPPYNEQFF
TRBV3-1	-	-	TRBJ2-3	17	TGTGCCAGCAGCCAAGCGTTTAGTAGCCCTAGCACAGATACGCAGTATTTT	CASSQAFSSPSTDTQYF
TRBV19	few	TRBD2	TRBJ2-1	17	TGTGCCAGTGATCCCGGACTAGCGGGGGGGCCCTACAATGAGCAGTTCTTC	CASDPGLAGGPYNEQFF
TRBV27	-	-	TRBJ1-2	14	TGTGCCAGCAGTTTCGCAGGCCTTGACTATGGCTACACCTTC	CASSFAGLDYGYTF
TRBV12-3/TRBV12-4	many	-	TRBJ2-7	12	TGTGCCAGCAGTTCAGGTGCCTACGAGCAGTACTTC	CASSSGAYEQYF
TRBV6-2/TRBV6-3	few	-	TRBJ2-1	12	TGTGCCAGCAGCGAACTAGACAATGAGCAGTTCTTC	CASSELDNEQFF